The 9 T cell receptor beta chains below come from one sample, sequenced in a study of shared clonotypes between healthy human individuals. Method: immunoSEQ multiplex PCR; TCRdb's copy keeps in-frame clones and lacks some. There are about 2,100,000 clones in the sample; approximately 94% occur only once, and 1.5% to 2% lies in the top ten. In the naive CD8 group, cells lacked CD45RO and were positively selected for CCR7, so terminally differentiated effector memory CD45RA+ cells were left out. Sequenced: naive CD8+ T cells from PBMCs. Receptors originate from a young man in good health. Some clones in this sample may be carry-over from other donors' samples.

The J gene is TRBJ2-3, the V gene TRBV9, with TRBD2 identical over 14 bases. The CDR3 has 17 residues. The V and J ends lost 3 bases and 3 bases, in that order; junction bases with no gene match: 6. Germline lookup yields CDR1 SGDLS and CDR2 YYNGEE. The CDR3 loop is CASSGGTSGRITDTQYF. CDR3 sequence (DNA): TGTGCCAGCAGCGGGGGGACTAGCGGGAGAATTACAGATACGCAGTATTTT.

This sequence joins TRBV5-1 and TRBJ2-1; D is unresolved. Germline-derived CDR1 and CDR2 are SGHRS and YFSETQ. The CDR3 contains 14 residues. The germline V and J ends were trimmed by 6 bases and 0 bases, with 10 bases remaining between them. The CDR3 protein is CASTTASSYNEQFF. Here the CDR3 DNA reads TGCGCCAGCACTACGGCAAGCTCCTACAATGAGCAGTTCTTC.

This clone was recorded only once. This rearrangement joins TRBV7-9 to TRBJ2-1, with D possibly TRBD2 on 5 matching bases. V shed 3 bases and J shed 4 bases, with 13 bases lying between them. CDR1 is SEHNR, CDR2 FQNEAQ, per germline (reference sequence). The CDR3 is made up of 15 amino acids. The CDR3 DNA reads TGTGCCAGCAGCTTTGGGAGTGGAATTTACAATGAGCAGTTCTTC. Protein: CASSFGSGIYNEQFF.

About this clone: In the same sample, other DNA sequences code for this CDR3. The V and J genes are TRBV19 and TRBJ2-2, with D tentatively TRBD1 (5 bases). Trimming removed 9 bases at V and 4 bases at J, with 9 bases between. The CDR3 is 12 residues long. The V gene's germline CDR1 is LNHDA and CDR2 SQIVND (reference sequence). CDR3 loop: CASKGSTGELFF. CDR3 nucleotide sequence: TGTGCCAGCAAGGGGTCCACCGGGGAGCTGTTTTTT.

The chain carries TRBV6-5 and TRBJ1-2, with D unresolved. This CDR3 region has 13 residues. CDR1 MNHEY and CDR2 SVGAGI come from the germline V gene. Trimming removed 11 bases at V and 3 bases at J, with 16 bases between. CDR3 sequence reads: CAAGFPRDYGYTF. CDR3 coding DNA: TGTGCCGCGGGTTTCCCGAGGGACTATGGCTACACCTTC.

This clone occurred a few times. Other DNA sequences in this specimen translate into the identical CDR3. CDR3 nucleotides: TGTGCCAGCAGCGTAGTGGTCACCGGGGAGCTGTTTTTT. Translated: CASSVVVTGELFF. The chain employs TRBV9 and TRBJ2-2; D remains unclear. CDR1 is SGDLS and CDR2 is YYNGEE in the germline V gene. V was trimmed by 0 bases and J by 4 bases, leaving 4 bases between them. CDR3 length equals 13 residues.

The genes are TRBV27 and TRBJ1-2; TRBD1 might be the D (6 bases). This CDR3 is built from 17 residues. Per the germline V gene, CDR1 is MNHEY and CDR2 is SMNVEV (reference sequence). V lost 3 bases, J lost 8 bases, and 25 bases lay in between. The CDR3 loop is CASSFSGALSPLWGYTF. As DNA, the CDR3 is TGTGCCAGCAGTTTCTCGGGGGCTCTATCCCCTCTGTGGGGCTACACCTTC.

V is TRBV28 and J is TRBJ1-4; weak D call: TRBD1 (6 bases). Trimming cost V 5 bases and J 0 bases, with 13 bases left between them. The CDR3 has 16 amino acids. Germline V gene lookup returns CDR1 MDHEN and CDR2 SYDVKM. This chain's CDR3 is CASSEDRRSTNEKLFF. The CDR3 nucleotides read TGTGCCAGCAGTGAGGACAGACGTTCAACTAATGAAAAACTGTTTTTT.

The chain has TRBV7-2 and TRBJ2-1, with 7 bases matching TRBD2. The germline gives CDR1 SGHTA, CDR2 FQGNSA. The CDR3 has 12 amino acids. V lost 5 bases to trimming and J lost 15 bases; unmatched junction nucleotides: 10. In DNA form, the CDR3 reads TGTGCCAGCAGCCATGGGACTATGGAGGGGTTCTTC. It codes for CASSHGTMEGFF.